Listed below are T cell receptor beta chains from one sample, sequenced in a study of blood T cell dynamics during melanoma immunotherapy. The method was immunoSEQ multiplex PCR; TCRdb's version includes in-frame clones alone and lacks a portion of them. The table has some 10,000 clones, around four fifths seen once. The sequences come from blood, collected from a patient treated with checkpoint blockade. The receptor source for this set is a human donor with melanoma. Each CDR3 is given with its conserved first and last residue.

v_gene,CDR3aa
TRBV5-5,CASSPGDLRSYNSPLHF
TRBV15,CATSRGQGRTEAFF
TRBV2,CASRPDSYTEAFF
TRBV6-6,CASSPRLANTEAFF
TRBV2,CASSEAGNTIYF
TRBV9,CASSADVNYGYTF
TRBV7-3,CASSFTGGETQYF
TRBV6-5,CASSYSWGYEQYF
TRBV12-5,CASGSDSVNYGYTF
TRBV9,CASMALGNMNTEAFF
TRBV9,CASSDRDWPNNEQFF
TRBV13,CASSLAWRGEQYF
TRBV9,CASSVDEGMDAFF
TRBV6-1,CASSTDDSYSYEQYF
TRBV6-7,CASSYVGVGNTIYF
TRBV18,CASSLDSYNEKLFF
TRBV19,CASTPRGRNTEAFF
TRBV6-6,CASSYDGNYGYTF
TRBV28,CASSNNVALTREQYF
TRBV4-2,CASSQGQLNTEAFF
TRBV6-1,CASSDLTGSPGELFF
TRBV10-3,CAISQGADTQYF
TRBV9,CASSVVGDGNTIYF
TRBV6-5,CASTAAREDTEAFF
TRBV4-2,CASSLYYEYGWGNEQFF
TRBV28,CASSFAQIYNSPLHF
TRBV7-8,CASSMGLAGSEQYF
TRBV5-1,CASSVRGVFQETQYF
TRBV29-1,CSVKTGAGSPLHF